Detailed here is one TCR beta chain. The antigen is unknown. Coverage ceases 3 residues before the CDR3 finishes, and the germline J gene fills in the end. This sample stems from a study of T cells in women clearing cervical HPV infection. Whole-study context: Blood came at first lesion visit for cases, post-clearance for controls. Case blood was drawn a median around 140 days after lesion detection. Notes on the study in general: Controls had more TRBV6-7 (about 0.16%) than cases (roughly 0.11%). Cases and controls were distinguished at AUC 0.83 by richness and V genes.

The V gene's germline CDR1 is MGHRA and CDR2 YSYEKL. CDR3 length equals 16 residues. V shed 0 bases and J shed 7 bases, with 15 bases lying between them. Sequencing was performed with immunoSEQ multiplex PCR; in TCRdb, only in-frame clones are kept and a portion is missing. The record lists some 20,000 clones, of which the ten most abundant hold under 5.5%. The chain carries TRBV4-1 and TRBJ2-2, with D tentatively TRBD2 (6 bases). Sequencing used blood buffy coat. The clonotype was recovered from a woman aged 18-70 years with a cervical HPV16 infection that either progressed to CIN3+ or cleared (not recorded which). Incomplete CDR3 DNA: TGCGCCAGCAGCCAAGATTTCGCTAGCGAGGACGGGGAG. Translation: CASSQDFASEDGE. In full, the CDR3 is CASSQDFASEDGELFF.